What follows are 9 T cell receptor beta chains derived from one specimen sequenced in a study of beta chain features in type 1 diabetes. Expressed TCRB transcripts were sequenced because the isolated RNA had all been reverse transcribed beforehand. Produced via immunoSEQ multiplex PCR; TCRdb's table is partial and in-frame only. This sample has more than 350,000 clones, with about 10% found just once. Sequencing input: naive CD4+ T cells from blood. The receptors were gathered from a woman under 30 in good health.

This clone appeared a few times. The V and J genes are TRBV5-4 and TRBJ1-2; D unresolved. CDR1 is SGHNT and CDR2 is YYREEE in the germline V gene (reference sequence). V lost 4 bases and J lost 2, with 3 bases in between. CDR3 length equals 11 residues. The CDR3 bases are TGTGCCAGCAGCCTAAACTATGGCTACACCTTC. Protein: CASSLNYGYTF.

This clone was detected only a few times. CDR3 in amino acids: CASTAGQYYGYTF. The CDR3, as DNA: TGTGCCAGTACCGCCGGACAGTACTATGGCTACACCTTC. The chain carries TRBV19 and TRBJ1-2; weak D call: TRBD1 (6 bases). V lost 7 bases, J lost 3 bases, and 12 bases lay in between. The germline gives CDR1 LNHDA, CDR2 SQIVND (reference sequence). The CDR3 has 13 amino acids.

The chain employs TRBV29-1 and TRBJ2-7; the match to TRBD1 covers 8 bases. Germline V gene sequence: CDR1 SQVTM, CDR2 ANQGSEA. Trimming at V came to 6 bases and at J to 6 bases, leaving 4 bases not matched to a gene. The CDR3 extends over 11 amino acids. CDR3 bases: TGCAGCGTCAACAGGGGGGCCGAGCAGTACTTC. Its protein product is CSVNRGAEQYF.

This clone was detected only a few times. This sequence joins TRBV2 and TRBJ2-1; TRBD2 matches at 8 bases. The CDR3 sequence is 13 residues long. Germline loops: CDR1 SNHLY, CDR2 FYNNEI. Trimming took 11 bases from V and 2 from J; bases not matched to a gene: 5. CDR3: CAEREGAYNEQFF. The DNA of the CDR3 is TGTGCCGAACGGGAGGGGGCCTACAATGAGCAGTTCTTC. Combining the CDR3 with reference TRBV2 and TRBJ2-1 gives the whole variable domain EPEVTQTPSHQVTQMGQEVILRCVPISNHLYFYWYRQILGQKVEFLVSFYNNEISEKSEIFDDQFSVERPDGSNFTLKIRSTKLEDSAMYFCAEREGAYNEQFFGPGTRLTVL.

This clone was seen a few times. This rearrangement joins TRBV7-9 to TRBJ2-6; no firm D call. V was pared by 5 bases and J by 0 bases, with 2 bases between. The CDR3 is 13 amino acids. The germline CDR1 and CDR2 sequences are SEHNR and FQNEAQ (reference sequence). The CDR3 region is CASSASGANVLTF. As DNA, the CDR3 is TGTGCCAGCAGCGCCTCTGGGGCCAACGTCCTGACTTTC.

V usage is TRBV7-3 and J usage is TRBJ2-5; 14 bases are shared with TRBD2. Unmatched junction bases numbered 7, after V lost 5 bases and J lost 5 bases. From germline, CDR1 is SGHTA and CDR2 FQGTGA. This CDR3 comprises 16 residues. CDR3 bases: TGTGCCAGCAGCATGGGACTAGCGGGAGTAGGGGAGACCCAGTACTTC. Its protein product is CASSMGLAGVGETQYF.

CDR3 region: CASRRGEVRNSPLHF. The CDR3 DNA is TGTGCCAGCAGGAGGGGGGAAGTGAGAAATTCACCCCTCCACTTT. The gene calls are TRBV6-5 and TRBJ1-6; D possibly corresponds to TRBD1 (6 bases). The germline V gene has CDR1 MNHEY and CDR2 SVGAGI. The germline V and J ends were trimmed by 6 bases and 7 bases, with 16 bases remaining between them. The CDR3 is 15 amino acids.

This clone came up a few times. This chain links TRBV7-9 with TRBJ2-7; D possibly corresponds to TRBD1 (5 bases). CDR1 SEHNR and CDR2 FQNEAQ come from the germline V gene (reference sequence). This CDR3 is built from 13 residues. Trimming stripped 3 bases from V and 3 bases from J, with 9 bases between. This CDR3 is CASSFRRVYEQYF. The CDR3 DNA reads TGTGCCAGCAGCTTTCGCAGGGTCTACGAGCAGTACTTC.

V is TRBV4-3 and J is TRBJ2-3; D is undetermined. The V end lost 0 bases, the J end lost 2 bases, and 9 bases lay between the germline ends. This CDR3 is built from 15 residues. The germline V gene has CDR1 LGHNA and CDR2 YSLEER. For the CDR3, the DNA is TGCGCCAGCAGCCAAGAGGTGGCGAACACAGATACGCAGTATTTT. Its protein is CASSQEVANTDTQYF.